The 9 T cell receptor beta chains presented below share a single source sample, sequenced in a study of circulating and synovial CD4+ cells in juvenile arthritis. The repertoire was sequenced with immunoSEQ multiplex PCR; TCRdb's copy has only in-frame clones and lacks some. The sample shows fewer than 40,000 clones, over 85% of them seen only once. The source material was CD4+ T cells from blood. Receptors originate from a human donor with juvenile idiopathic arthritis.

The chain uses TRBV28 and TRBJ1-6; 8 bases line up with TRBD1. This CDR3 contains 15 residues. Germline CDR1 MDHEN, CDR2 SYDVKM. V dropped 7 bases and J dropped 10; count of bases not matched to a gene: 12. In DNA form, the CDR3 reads TGTGCCAGCATTTCTCCTGGACAGGGTATGTCACCCCTCCACTTT. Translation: CASISPGQGMSPLHF.

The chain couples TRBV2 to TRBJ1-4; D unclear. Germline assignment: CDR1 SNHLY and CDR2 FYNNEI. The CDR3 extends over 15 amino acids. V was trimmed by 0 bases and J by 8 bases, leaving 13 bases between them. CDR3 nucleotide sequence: TGTGCCAGCAGTGAAGCGGCACAACTGCGGGAAAAACTGTTTTTT. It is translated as CASSEAAQLREKLFF.

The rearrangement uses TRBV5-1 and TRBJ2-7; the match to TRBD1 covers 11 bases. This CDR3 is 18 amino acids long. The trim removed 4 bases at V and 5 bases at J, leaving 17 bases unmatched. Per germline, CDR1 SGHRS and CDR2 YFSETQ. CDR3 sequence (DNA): TGCGCCAGCAGCGCCGGACAGGGGGCGCAAAGTGAGTTCCACGAGCAGTACTTC. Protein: CASSAGQGAQSEFHEQYF. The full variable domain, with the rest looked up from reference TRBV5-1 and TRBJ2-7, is KAGVTQTPRYLIKTRGQQVTLSCSPISGHRSVSWYQQTPGQGLQFLFEYFSETQRNKGNFPGRFSGRQFSNSRSEMNVSTLELGDSALYLCASSAGQGAQSEFHEQYFGPGTRLTVT.

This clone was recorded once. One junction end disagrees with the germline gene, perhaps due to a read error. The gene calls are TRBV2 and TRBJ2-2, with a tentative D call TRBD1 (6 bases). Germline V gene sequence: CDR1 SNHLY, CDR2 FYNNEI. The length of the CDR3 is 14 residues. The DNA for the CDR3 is TGTGCCAGAAGTGAAATAGAGGGGGTTGGGGAGCTGTTTTTT. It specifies CARSEIEGVGELFF.

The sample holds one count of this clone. The CDR3 here is CARIKQLTDTQYF. CDR3 in DNA: TGTGCCAGGATAAAACAGTTGACAGATACGCAGTATTTT. This sequence joins TRBV2 and TRBJ2-3; D not certain. Germline CDR1 reads SNHLY; CDR2 reads FYNNEI. The CDR3 consists of 13 residues. With 9 bases removed from V and 3 bases from J, the gap between germline ends came to 13 bases.

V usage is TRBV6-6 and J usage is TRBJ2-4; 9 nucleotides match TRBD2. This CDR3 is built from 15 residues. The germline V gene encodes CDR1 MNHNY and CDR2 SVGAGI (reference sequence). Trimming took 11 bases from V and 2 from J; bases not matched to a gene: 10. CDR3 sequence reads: CACTLAGEPKNIQYF. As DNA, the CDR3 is TGTGCCTGCACCTTAGCGGGAGAACCCAAAAACATTCAGTACTTC.

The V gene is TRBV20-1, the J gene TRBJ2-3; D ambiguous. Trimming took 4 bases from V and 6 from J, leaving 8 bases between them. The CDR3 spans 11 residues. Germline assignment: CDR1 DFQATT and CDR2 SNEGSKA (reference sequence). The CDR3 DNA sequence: TGCAGTGCTACTCGCGCGGATACGCAGTATTTT. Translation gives CSATRADTQYF.

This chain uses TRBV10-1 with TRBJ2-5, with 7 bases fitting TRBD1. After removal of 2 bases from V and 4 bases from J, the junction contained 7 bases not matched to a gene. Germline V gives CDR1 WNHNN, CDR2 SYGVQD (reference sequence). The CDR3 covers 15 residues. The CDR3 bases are TGCGCCAGCAGTGAGGCAGGGGGATCGCGAGAGACCCAGTACTTC. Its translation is CASSEAGGSRETQYF.

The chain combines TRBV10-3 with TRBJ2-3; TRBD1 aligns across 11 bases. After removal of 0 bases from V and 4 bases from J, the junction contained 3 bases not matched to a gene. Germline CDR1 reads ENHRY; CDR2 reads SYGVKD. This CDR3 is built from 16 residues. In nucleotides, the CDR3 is TGTGCCATCAGTGAGTCGGACAGGGGGCGCCCAGATACGCAGTATTTT. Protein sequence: CAISESDRGRPDTQYF.